A selection of T cell receptor beta chains follows, all from one sample in a study of human T cells and chemical hapten exposure. TCRdb re-called the RACE reads through MiXCR, storing one row per CDR3 protein. Here the sample spans approximately 260,000 distinct CDR3 sequences, approximately 7.5% being singletons. The source material was whole blood, sampled in connection with sensitization to the hapten diphenylcyclopropenone (DPC). The source of these receptors is a man between 18 and 29 years old with alopecia areata. Some clones in this sample may be carry-over from other donors' samples. Each CDR3 is given with its conserved first and last residue. A D gene is named only where the DNA matches it firmly. Clone size is shown for a subset of rows, as once, few, many or a class of expanded clone.

DNA	CDR3	V	J	size	D
TGCGCCAGCAGCTTGGCCGGACTAGCGGCTTTCACAGATACGCAGTATTTT	CASSLAGLAAFTDTQYF	TRBV5-1	TRBJ2-3	-	TRBD2
TGTGCCAGCAGCCCACGCCGCGGGGGCACTAGGGATAATTCACCCCTCCACTTT	CASSPRRGGTRDNSPLHF	TRBV7-9	TRBJ1-6	few	-
TGTGCCAGCAGTTCCAACCTACATCGGAATGAGCAGTTCTTC	CASSSNLHRNEQFF	TRBV28	TRBJ2-1	few	-
TGTGCCAGCAGCTTAACCCCGGGGCGCACAGATACGCAGTATTTT	CASSLTPGRTDTQYF	TRBV7-2	TRBJ2-3	-	-
TGTGCCAGCAGCCCCCCCCGGGGATTCTCCACTGAAGCTTTCTTT	CASSPPRGFSTEAFF	TRBV6-2/TRBV6-3	TRBJ1-1	-	-
TGTGCCAGCAGCTCATACCAGGGCGCTGGGGCCAACGTCCTGACTTTC	CASSSYQGAGANVLTF	TRBV13	TRBJ2-6	-	-
TGTGCCAGCAGTTTCCACAGGGACACTAATGAAAAACTGTTTTTT	CASSFHRDTNEKLFF	TRBV12-3/TRBV12-4	TRBJ1-4	-	-
TGTGCCAGCAGATCGGGGGGAGCCAAAAACATTCAGTACTTC	CASRSGGAKNIQYF	TRBV6-2/TRBV6-3	TRBJ2-4	few	TRBD2
TGCAGTGCTAAGGGACAGACTGGAAACACCATATATTTT	CSAKGQTGNTIYF	TRBV20-1	TRBJ1-3	-	TRBD1
TGTGCCAGCAGCGCCTTTCCAGGGGATATCAAGCCCCAGCATTTT	CASSAFPGDIKPQHF	TRBV28	TRBJ1-5	-	-
TGCGCCAGCAGCCAAGGGGCGACGACAGGGCGGACTGAAGCTTTCTTT	CASSQGATTGRTEAFF	TRBV4-3	TRBJ1-1	-	TRBD1
TGCAGTGCTAGATGGGAGACCCAGTACTTC	CSARWETQYF	TRBV20-1	TRBJ2-5	-	-
TGCGCCAGCAGCCAAGAGGGTCGAGGGCAGGGAGACACCATATATTTT	CASSQEGRGQGDTIYF	TRBV4-3	TRBJ1-3	few	-
TGCGCCAGCGCCCGGGGTAATCCAGATACGCAGTATTTT	CASARGNPDTQYF	TRBV5-1	TRBJ2-3	few	-
TGTGCCAGCAGACCCCCCCCCGGCGGAGGGGAGACCCAGTACTTC	CASRPPPGGGETQYF	TRBV6-2/TRBV6-3	TRBJ2-5	few	-
TGTGCCAGCACCAAACTGGGCGAGACGGGGGACTACGAGCAGTACTTC	CASTKLGETGDYEQYF	TRBV7-9	TRBJ2-7	-	-
TGCAGTGCTAGTGGGTGGACTAGCGGGGGCCTAAACACCGGGGAGCTGTTTTTT	CSASGWTSGGLNTGELFF	TRBV20-1	TRBJ2-2	many	TRBD2
TGTGCCAGCAGCAGAGACAGGGGGCACGATGAAAAACTGTTTTTT	CASSRDRGHDEKLFF	TRBV7-9	TRBJ1-4	few	TRBD1
TGTGCCAGCAGCCCTCTGGACAGGGGGAAAACTGAAGCTTTCTTT	CASSPLDRGKTEAFF	TRBV12-3/TRBV12-4	TRBJ1-1	-	TRBD1
TGTGCCAGCCGGGACATTAGAAACATTCAGTACTTC	CASRDIRNIQYF	TRBV6-5	TRBJ2-4	few	-
TGTGCCAGCAGTAAGAGAGAGACCCAGTACTTC	CASSKRETQYF	TRBV28	TRBJ2-5	many	-
TGCAGTGCTTTCCGAAACAATGAGCAGTTCTTC	CSAFRNNEQFF	TRBV20-1	TRBJ2-1	few	-
TGCGCCAGCAGCTCGCCGACAGGGGACGAGACCCAGTACTTC	CASSSPTGDETQYF	TRBV5-1	TRBJ2-5	few	TRBD1
TGTGCCAGCAGTGTGACCGTGAACTATGGCTACACCTTC	CASSVTVNYGYTF	TRBV6-5	TRBJ1-2	many	-
TGCGTCAGCAGCGGACGGACAGGGGGCGCAGCGGACACCGGGGAGCTGTTTTTT	CVSSGRTGGAADTGELFF	TRBV5-1	TRBJ2-2	-	TRBD1
TGTGCCAGCAGCCAAATATGGGGTACTGAAGCTTTCTTT	CASSQIWGTEAFF	TRBV28	TRBJ1-1	-	-
TGTGCCAGCGCCCCGCAGACAGGGGGCATAGAGACCCAGTACTTC	CASAPQTGGIETQYF	TRBV28	TRBJ2-5	few	TRBD1
TGCGCCAGCAGTGAAGGCAGGGACTATGGCTACACCTTC	CASSEGRDYGYTF	TRBV10-2	TRBJ1-2	few	-
TGTGCCAGCAGCAAGGACAGCCGCACAGATACGCAGTATTTT	CASSKDSRTDTQYF	TRBV7-6	TRBJ2-3	many	-
TGCAGTGCTAGAGATTCAGGCATGAACACTGAAGCTTTCTTT	CSARDSGMNTEAFF	TRBV20-1	TRBJ1-1	-	-
TGCGCCAGCAGCCTGGGAGGGCTGACTAACTATGGCTACACCTTC	CASSLGGLTNYGYTF	TRBV4-3	TRBJ1-2	many	-
TGTGCCAGCAGCTCCTCTACAGGGCGGCAGCCCCAGCATTTT	CASSSSTGRQPQHF	TRBV7-9	TRBJ1-5	-	-
TGTGCCAGCAGTTTGGGGGGCCTCGCCGCAGATACGCAGTATTTT	CASSLGGLAADTQYF	TRBV7-2	TRBJ2-3	few	-
TGTGCCATCATTCTTAGCAGATTTAACTATGGCTACACCTTC	CAIILSRFNYGYTF	TRBV10-3	TRBJ1-2	few	-
TGTGCCAGCAGCCAAGACCCCGGGGATGGCTACACCTTC	CASSQDPGDGYTF	TRBV3-1	TRBJ1-2	-	-
TGTGCCAGCAGCACAGGGTTTGGCTACACCTTC	CASSTGFGYTF	TRBV5-6	TRBJ1-2	-	-
TGTGCCAGCAGCTCCGGGACAGGGGGCGTCGGCTACACCTTC	CASSSGTGGVGYTF	TRBV6-6	TRBJ1-2	-	TRBD1
TGTGCCATCAGTGATACGAGATTTTCGGATGAAAAACTGTTTTTT	CAISDTRFSDEKLFF	TRBV10-3	TRBJ1-4	-	-
TGCGCCAGCAGCCCCGAGACAGGGCGGGGGGGCAATGAGCAGTTCTTC	CASSPETGRGGNEQFF	TRBV4-3	TRBJ2-1	many	TRBD2
TGTGCCAGCAGTTTCGGGCACGAATGGGACGAGCAGTACTTC	CASSFGHEWDEQYF	TRBV28	TRBJ2-7	many	-
TGCAGCGTTACGTTTCACAGGATGCCGGAGACCCAGTACTTC	CSVTFHRMPETQYF	TRBV29-1	TRBJ2-5	many	-
TGCAGTGCTAGAGATCCGCTAGCGGGGGGGCCGGAGACCCAGTACTTC	CSARDPLAGGPETQYF	TRBV20-1	TRBJ2-5	few	TRBD2
TGTGCCAGCAGCTTAAATCTGGGAAGGGGCACAGATACGCAGTATTTT	CASSLNLGRGTDTQYF	TRBV7-9	TRBJ2-3	-	-
TGTGCCAGCAGTTTTAAGGACAGATCGCCCGATCAGCCCCAGCATTTT	CASSFKDRSPDQPQHF	TRBV27	TRBJ1-5	many	-
TGTGCCAGCAGCGCCCGACTAGCGGGGCCACTAGATACGCAGTATTTT	CASSARLAGPLDTQYF	TRBV7-3	TRBJ2-3	few	TRBD2
TGCAGTGCTAGCTTGGCCCAGAGCTCTGGAAACACCATATATTTT	CSASLAQSSGNTIYF	TRBV20-1	TRBJ1-3	-	-
TGTGCCAGCAGCCTGACAGACGCAACCGGGGAGCTGTTTTTT	CASSLTDATGELFF	TRBV7-9	TRBJ2-2	few	-
TGTGCCAGCAGCATATCAGCGGGGGCAGGAGGAGAGCAGTTCTTC	CASSISAGAGGEQFF	TRBV7-3	TRBJ2-1	few	TRBD2
TGCGCCAGCAGCTTACGGGGTGACTCCTACAATGAGCAGTTCTTC	CASSLRGDSYNEQFF	TRBV5-1	TRBJ2-1	few	-
TGCGCCAGCAGCCCCACAGCCCTAGAGACCGGGGAGCTGTTTTTT	CASSPTALETGELFF	TRBV4-3	TRBJ2-2	few	-
TGTGCCAGCAGATCGGGGCGCACCGGGGAGCTGTTTTTT	CASRSGRTGELFF	TRBV6-4	TRBJ2-2	few	-
TGTGCCAGCAGTTTCTCAGGCTCCTATAATTCACCCCTCCACTTT	CASSFSGSYNSPLHF	TRBV27	TRBJ1-6	once	-
TGCAGCGTTTACACAGGGGGCGGCACTGAAGCTTTCTTT	CSVYTGGGTEAFF	TRBV29-1	TRBJ1-1	-	TRBD1
TGTGCCACCAGTGACGGGACTAGCGAAATTAATGAGCAGTTCTTC	CATSDGTSEINEQFF	TRBV24-1	TRBJ2-1	-	TRBD2